This section outlines one TCR beta chain sequence together with its context. The age range of participants was about 18 to 90 years, with residence in roughly 25 US areas. Grouping used clinical history reported by participants in a survey and questionnaire. Only in-frame clones appear in the TCRdb table, and some are missing; sequencing was by immunoSEQ multiplex PCR. The profile shows 100,000 to 150,000 clones, 80% to 90% of them singletons. The entry originates in a study of blood T cell repertoires in COVID-19. Study information: Acute and convalescent COVID-19 samples came from the United States, Italy and Spain.

CDR1 SGHRS and CDR2 YFSETQ come from the germline V gene. V was cut by 0 bases and J by 9 bases, with 16 bases left in between. The CDR3 extends over 16 amino acids. What was sequenced was PBMCs or T cells enriched from blood (not recorded which). The chain employs TRBV5-1 and TRBJ1-6, with D uncertain. The sequence was obtained from a man in his forties with acute COVID-19. The CDR3: CASSLAGGVGGSPLHF. The CDR3 coding sequence is TGCGCCAGCAGCTTGGCTGGCGGCGTCGGCGGTTCACCCCTCCACTTT. Full variable domain (outside the CDR3, taken from reference TRBV5-1 and TRBJ1-6): KAGVTQTPRYLIKTRGQQVTLSCSPISGHRSVSWYQQTPGQGLQFLFEYFSETQRNKGNFPGRFSGRQFSNSRSEMNVSTLELGDSALYLCASSLAGGVGGSPLHFGNGTRLTVT.